This T cell receptor beta chain was retrieved from a study of blood T cells in healthy people across ages. Findings of the study overall: Long-lived donors exceeded aged donors in naive CD4+ cells and diversity. A roughly linear age-dependent decrease characterized TCR beta diversity per million T cells.

Primers used in a second PCR of about 6 to 11 cycles were a sample-barcoded 5' primer and a J-beta primer mix. Tagging of each cDNA molecule was performed by a template-switch adaptor with 12 random nucleotides. TCRdb passed the 5' RACE reads through MiXCR, listing each CDR3 protein once. The top ten hold 23% of the sample, which has 1.8 million or so distinct CDR3 sequences, about two fifths seen once. The germline CDR1 and CDR2 sequences are DFQATT and SNEGSKA (reference sequence). The CDR3 loop spans 13 amino acids. Points on this clonotype: Its target is unknown. At one end, the junction sequence differs from germline, possibly due to a read error.

The V call is TRBV20-1, the J call TRBJ2-1; 7 bases agree with TRBD2. Sequencing input: blood. The sequence came from a human donor in good health. CDR3 loop: CSATGGLYNKQFF. The CDR3 DNA reads as TGCAGTGCTACGGGGGGATTATACAATAAGCAGTTCTTC.